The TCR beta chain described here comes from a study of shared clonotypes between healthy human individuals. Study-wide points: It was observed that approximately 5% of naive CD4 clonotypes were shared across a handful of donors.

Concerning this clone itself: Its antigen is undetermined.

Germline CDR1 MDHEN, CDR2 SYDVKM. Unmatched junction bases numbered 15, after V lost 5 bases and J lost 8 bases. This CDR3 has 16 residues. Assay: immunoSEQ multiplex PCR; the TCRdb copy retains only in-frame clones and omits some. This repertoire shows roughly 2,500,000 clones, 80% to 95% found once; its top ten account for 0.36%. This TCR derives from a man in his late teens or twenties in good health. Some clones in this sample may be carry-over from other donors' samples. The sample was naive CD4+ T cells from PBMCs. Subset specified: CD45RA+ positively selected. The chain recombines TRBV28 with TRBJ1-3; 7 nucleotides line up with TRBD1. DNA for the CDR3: TGTGCCAGCAGTAAGACAGGGCGGCCCGGAGATGACACCATATATTTT. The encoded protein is CASSKTGRPGDDTIYF.